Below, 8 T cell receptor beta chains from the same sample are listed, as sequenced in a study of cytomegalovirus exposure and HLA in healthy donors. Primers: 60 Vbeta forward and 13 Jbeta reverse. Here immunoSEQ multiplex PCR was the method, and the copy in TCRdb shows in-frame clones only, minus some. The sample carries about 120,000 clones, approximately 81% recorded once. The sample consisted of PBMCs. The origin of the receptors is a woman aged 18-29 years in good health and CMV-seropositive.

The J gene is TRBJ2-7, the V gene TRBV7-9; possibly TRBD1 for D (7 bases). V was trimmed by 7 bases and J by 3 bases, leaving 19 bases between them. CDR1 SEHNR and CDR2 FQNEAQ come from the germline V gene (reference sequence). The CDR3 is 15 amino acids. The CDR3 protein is CASTSAGQSNYEQYF. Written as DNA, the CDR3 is TGTGCCAGCACCTCCGCGGGACAGTCAAACTACGAGCAGTACTTC.

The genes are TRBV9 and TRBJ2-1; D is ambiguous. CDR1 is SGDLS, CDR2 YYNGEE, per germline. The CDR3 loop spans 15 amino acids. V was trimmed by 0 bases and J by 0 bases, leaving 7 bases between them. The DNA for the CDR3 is TGTGCCAGCAGCGTAGACTTAAGCTCCTACAATGAGCAGTTCTTC. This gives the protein CASSVDLSSYNEQFF.

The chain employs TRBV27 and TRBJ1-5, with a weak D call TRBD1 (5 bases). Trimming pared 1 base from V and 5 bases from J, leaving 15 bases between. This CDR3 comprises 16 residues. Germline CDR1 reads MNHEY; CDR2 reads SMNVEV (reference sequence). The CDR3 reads CASSLFSHPGDQPQHF. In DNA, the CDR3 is TGTGCCAGCAGTTTATTCAGCCATCCGGGGGATCAGCCCCAGCATTTT.

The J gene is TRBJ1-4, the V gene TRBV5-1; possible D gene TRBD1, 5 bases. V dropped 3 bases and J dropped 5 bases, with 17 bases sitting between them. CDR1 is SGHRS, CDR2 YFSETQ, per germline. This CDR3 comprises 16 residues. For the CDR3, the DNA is TGCGCCAGCAGCTCAATAAGCAGGGATTCCAATGAAAAACTGTTTTTT. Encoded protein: CASSSISRDSNEKLFF.

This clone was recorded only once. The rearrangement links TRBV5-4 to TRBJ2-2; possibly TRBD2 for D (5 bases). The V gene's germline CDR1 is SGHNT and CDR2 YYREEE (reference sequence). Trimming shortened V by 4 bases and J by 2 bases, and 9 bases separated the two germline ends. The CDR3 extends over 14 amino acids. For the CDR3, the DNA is TGTGCCAGCAGCCCACGGGGAAACACCGGGGAGCTGTTTTTT. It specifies CASSPRGNTGELFF. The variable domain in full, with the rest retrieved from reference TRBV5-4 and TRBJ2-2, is ETGVTQSPTHLIKTRGQQVTLRCSSQSGHNTVSWYQQALGQGPQFIFQYYREEENGRGNFPPRFSGLQFPNYSSELNVNALELDDSALYLCASSPRGNTGELFFGEGSRLTVL.

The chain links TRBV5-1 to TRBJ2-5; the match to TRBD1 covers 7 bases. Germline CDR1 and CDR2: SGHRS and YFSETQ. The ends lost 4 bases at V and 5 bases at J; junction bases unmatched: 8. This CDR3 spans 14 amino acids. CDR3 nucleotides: TGCGCCAGCAGCGCTGGACAGGTACGCGAGACCCAGTACTTC. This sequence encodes CASSAGQVRETQYF.

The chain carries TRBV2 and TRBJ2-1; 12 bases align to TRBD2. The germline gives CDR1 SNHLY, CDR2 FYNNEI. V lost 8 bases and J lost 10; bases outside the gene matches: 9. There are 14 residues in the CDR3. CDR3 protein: CASDPSGRAREQFF. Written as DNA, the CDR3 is TGTGCCAGCGACCCTAGCGGGAGGGCCAGGGAGCAGTTCTTC. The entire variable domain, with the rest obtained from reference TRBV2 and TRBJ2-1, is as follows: EPEVTQTPSHQVTQMGQEVILRCVPISNHLYFYWYRQILGQKVEFLVSFYNNEISEKSEIFDDQFSVERPDGSNFTLKIRSTKLEDSAMYFCASDPSGRAREQFFGPGTRLTVL.

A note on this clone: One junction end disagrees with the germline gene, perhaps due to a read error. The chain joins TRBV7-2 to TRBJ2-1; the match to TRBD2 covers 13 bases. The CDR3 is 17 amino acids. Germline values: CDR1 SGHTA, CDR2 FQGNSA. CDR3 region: CAGSLGGTSGTLKEQFF. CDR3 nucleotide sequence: TGTGCCGGCAGCTTAGGGGGGACTAGCGGGACACTTAAGGAGCAGTTCTTC.